The clone carrying this T cell receptor beta chain appeared many times. These data originate in a study of T cells in Graves' hyperthyroidism and ophthalmopathy. The CDR3 runs 18 residues. The germline CDR1 and CDR2 sequences are LNHNV and YYDKDF (reference sequence). V was cut by 0 bases and J by 8 bases, with 22 bases left in between. The TCR beta CDR3 regions underwent amplification using RNA transcripts as the source. HTBI primers were used for first-round RT-PCR of the TCR CDR3. TCRdb re-called the multiplex PCR reads through MiXCR, storing one row per CDR3 protein. Of roughly 500,000 distinct CDR3 sequences listed, about 45% were seen once; the top ten hold around a fifth.

This TCR was recovered from an adult woman with Graves' disease, either hyperthyroidism or ophthalmopathy (not recorded which). The chain recombines TRBV15 with TRBJ2-2; D may match TRBD1 or TRBD2 (5 bases each). The sequencing sample was made of peripheral blood or thyroid tissue (not recorded which). CDR3 sequence: CATSRDLGARARAGELFF. The CDR3 DNA reads as TGTGCCACCAGCAGAGATCTCGGGGCAAGGGCCAGGGCTGGGGAGCTGTTTTTT.